This T cell receptor beta chain was recorded in a study of T cells in Graves' hyperthyroidism and ophthalmopathy. Findings and caveats of the study: The model foresaw ophthalmopathy a median about 6.5 months prior to onset.

Amplification of TCR beta CDR3 regions used RNA as the template. Primed by the HTBI set, a first-round RT-PCR was run on the TCR CDR3. TCRdb redid the calling of the multiplex PCR reads with MiXCR, one entry per CDR3 protein. The sample has 500,000 to 800,000 distinct CDR3 sequences; approximately 15% are singletons. The germline gives CDR1 MNHEY, CDR2 SMNVEV (reference sequence). Germline trimming cut 2 bases from V and 4 bases from J; bases unmatched to any gene: 6. The CDR3 has 16 residues. Concerning this clonotype: Its specificity is unknown.

The J gene is TRBJ2-3, the V gene TRBV27; 10 nucleotides match TRBD2. The sequenced sample consisted of blood. The clonotype comes from a woman in her forties or fifties with Graves' ophthalmopathy. CDR3 sequence: CASSLLAGVPADTQYF. As DNA, the CDR3 is TGTGCCAGCAGTTTACTAGCGGGAGTTCCTGCAGATACGCAGTATTTT.